This TCR beta chain was recorded in a study of early T cells in non-severe SARS-CoV-2 infection. General study findings and limits: CD4 and private specificities were missed by VDJdb matching, which favored anti-spike CD8 responses.

Worth noting for this clonotype: Antigen: not known.

Unique molecular identifiers were affixed to single, distinct cDNA molecules. TCRdb re-called the 5' RACE reads with MiXCR, one entry per CDR3 protein. Found here are around 82,000 distinct CDR3 sequences, approximately 11% of them singletons; the top ten hold approximately 4.8%. The V end lost 0 bases, the J end lost 2 bases, and 13 bases lay between the germline ends. The CDR3 loop spans 15 amino acids. CDR1 and CDR2 from the germline V gene are DFQATT and SNEGSKA (reference sequence). The sequenced material came from whole blood. This receptor was taken from an adult who was a healthcare worker with PCR-confirmed SARS-CoV-2 infection or an uninfected control (not recorded which). This chain joins TRBV20-1 and TRBJ1-2; D perhaps matches TRBD1 (6 bases). CDR3 nucleotide sequence: TGCAGTGCTAGAGATCGCGGGGGCAGCAACTATGGCTACACCTTC. Amino acids: CSARDRGGSNYGYTF.